The 21 T cell receptor beta chains below were found in one sample sequenced in a study of blood T cell repertoires in COVID-19 (dated by TCRdb to 2018 to 2020). The library came from the immunoSEQ multiplex PCR assay. What TCRdb holds here is the immuneACCESS table cut down to in-frame rearrangements. Part of the clones is not present; checked against another copy, under half of the missing clones reflect an unresolved V gene, and the others are unexplained. The sample table holds 22,000 or so clones, of which roughly 89% were seen once. The ten most abundant clones make up 3.5% to 5% of the sample. Sequencing input: peripheral blood. The receptors derive from a human donor in a cohort sampled during active COVID-19.

CDR3 protein: CSVRQGGGTQYF. CDR3 coding DNA: TGCAGCGTTCGGCAGGGAGGGGGTACGCAGTATTTT. The chain carries TRBV29-1 and TRBJ2-3, with D possibly being TRBD2 (7 bases). Trimming left V 5 bases short and J 8 bases short, with 14 bases between. Germline V gene data show CDR1 as SQVTM and CDR2 as ANQGSEA. The CDR3 spans 12 residues.

This sequence joins TRBV19 and TRBJ2-7, with TRBD1 identical over 8 bases. The CDR3 contains 14 residues. Trimming at V came to 4 bases and at J to 4 bases, leaving 6 bases not matched to a gene. Looked up from germline, CDR1 is LNHDA and CDR2 is SQIVND (reference sequence). This CDR3 is CASSTGTGTYEQYF. In DNA form, the CDR3 reads TGTGCCAGTAGTACCGGGACAGGAACATACGAGCAGTACTTC. Using reference TRBV19 and TRBJ2-7 for the parts outside the CDR3, the full variable domain is DGGITQSPKYLFRKEGQNVTLSCEQNLNHDAMYWYRQDPGQGLRLIYYSQIVNDFQKGDIAEGYSVSREKKESFPLTVTSAQKNPTAFYLCASSTGTGTYEQYFGPGTRLTVT.

This sequence joins TRBV6-5 and TRBJ1-6, with D possibly being TRBD1 (5 bases). Looked up from germline, CDR1 is MNHEY and CDR2 is SVGAGI. Trimming cost V 0 bases and J 9 bases, with 15 bases left between them. The CDR3 is 16 residues long. The CDR3 DNA is TGTGCCAGCAGTTACTCGGTAGGGGTGGGTTCTTCACCCCTCCACTTT. Encoded protein: CASSYSVGVGSSPLHF.

Details on this clone: One end of the junction does not line up with germline, which may come from a read error. The V and J genes are TRBV19 and TRBJ1-6, with TRBD1 matching 9 bases. Germline CDR1 and CDR2: LNHDA and SQIVND (reference sequence). CDR3 length equals 18 residues. This chain's CDR3 is CASCIPRITGTGCSPLHF. Written as DNA, the CDR3 is TGTGCCAGTTGTATCCCTCGGATCACCGGGACAGGGTGTTCACCCCTCCACTTT. Full variable domain (remainder filled in from reference TRBV19 and TRBJ1-6): DGGITQSPKYLFRKEGQNVTLSCEQNLNHDAMYWYRQDPGQGLRLIYYSQIVNDFQKGDIAEGYSVSREKKESFPLTVTSAQKNPTAFYLCASCIPRITGTGCSPLHFGNGTRLTVT.

V gene TRBV29-1 combines with J gene TRBJ1-1; D may be TRBD1 (6 bases). There are 14 residues in the CDR3. V lost 6 bases and J 5 bases, leaving 19 bases between the germline ends. Per germline, CDR1 SQVTM and CDR2 ANQGSEA. In DNA form, the CDR3 reads TGCAGCGTCGGGGGGGCACGGGAAGAGACTGAAGCTTTCTTT. Its translation: CSVGGAREETEAFF.

On this clone itself: The same CDR3 arises from other DNA sequences in this sample as well. The J gene is TRBJ1-5, the V gene TRBV6-1, with unresolved D. This CDR3 comprises 13 residues. The V end was cut by 0 bases, the J end by 7 bases, with 7 bases between. The V gene's germline CDR1 is MNHNS and CDR2 SASEGT. CDR3 nucleotides: TGTGCCAGCAGTGAAGCGCTAAACCAGCCCCAGCATTTT. This codes for CASSEALNQPQHF.

The chain employs TRBV5-1 and TRBJ1-2; 7 bases fit TRBD1. The V gene end was trimmed by 1 base and the J gene end by 7 bases; junction bases not matched to a gene: 4. Germline CDR1 reads SGHRS; CDR2 reads YFSETQ. This CDR3 contains 13 residues. CDR3 protein: CASSLTGDTGYTF. The CDR3 DNA reads TGCGCCAGCAGCTTGACAGGGGACACTGGCTACACCTTC.

This clone appeared once. V gene TRBV2 combines with J gene TRBJ1-3, with 8 bases that match TRBD1. The CDR3 is made up of 15 amino acids. The germline V gene has CDR1 SNHLY and CDR2 FYNNEI. Losses at the gene ends were 6 bases for V and 2 bases for J; bases not matched to a gene: 6. CDR3 sequence (DNA): TGTGCCAGCAGCCTTAGACAGGGGACTGGAAACACCATATATTTT. This encodes CASSLRQGTGNTIYF.

This rearrangement joins TRBV7-3 to TRBJ2-1; D is undetermined. V was clipped by 5 bases and J by 0 bases, with 11 bases between them. The germline CDR1 and CDR2 sequences are SGHTA and FQGTGA. The CDR3 length is 15 residues. Here the CDR3 reads CASSPNTGSYNEQFF. The CDR3 nucleotides read TGTGCCAGCAGCCCCAATACGGGCTCCTACAATGAGCAGTTCTTC.

This chain links TRBV28 with TRBJ1-1, with 7 positions matching TRBD1. The CDR3 contains 13 residues. Germline CDR1 is MDHEN and CDR2 is SYDVKM. V was clipped by 8 bases and J by 10 bases; unmatched bases: 13. The DNA of the CDR3 is TGTGCCAGCGTTAGGGACAGCCGGCATGGAGCTTTCTTT. Translated: CASVRDSRHGAFF.

This chain connects TRBV9 to TRBJ2-1; 8 bases are a match to TRBD1. V was clipped by 2 bases and J by 4 bases; unmatched bases: 5. The CDR3 is 15 amino acids. Germline V lookup: CDR1 SGDLS, CDR2 YYNGEE. This CDR3 reads CASSVSGQEYNEQFF. The CDR3 DNA sequence: TGTGCCAGCAGCGTTTCGGGACAGGAGTACAATGAGCAGTTCTTC.

The V call is TRBV7-2, the J call TRBJ2-5; a weak D match, TRBD2 (5 bases). Trimming pared 5 bases from V and 5 bases from J, leaving 18 bases between. The length of the CDR3 is 15 residues. Germline V gene data show CDR1 as SGHTA and CDR2 as FQGNSA. The CDR3 spells CASSLTIANRETQYF. As DNA, the CDR3 is TGTGCCAGCAGCCTTACTATAGCGAATCGGGAGACCCAGTACTTC. The full variable domain, completed using reference TRBV7-2 and TRBJ2-5, is GAGVSQSPSNKVTEKGKDVELRCDPISGHTALYWYRQSLGQGLEFLIYFQGNSAPDKSGLPSDRFSAERTGGSVSTLTIQRTQQEDSAVYLCASSLTIANRETQYFGPGTRLLVL.

The rearrangement uses TRBV3-1 (or the pseudogene TRBV3-2) and TRBJ1-6; perhaps TRBD1 as D (5 bases). Germline V CDR1 and CDR2: LGHDT, YNNKEL (reference sequence). The CDR3 consists of 16 residues. V was clipped by 4 bases and J by 7 bases, with 17 bases between them. CDR3 DNA: TGTGCCAGCAGCCCTTTTCCCGGGGAGGGGAATTCACCCCTCCACTTT. Protein product: CASSPFPGEGNSPLHF.

This chain connects TRBV21-1 to TRBJ2-7; the table gives TRBD2 as D, unverified against the DNA. TRBV21-1 is marked as a pseudogene. The CDR3 length is 16 residues. CDR3 in DNA: TGTGCCAGCAGCAAAGTTAGTGAGCTAGCGGACTACGAGCAGTACGTC. It yields the protein CASSKVSELADYEQYV.

The rearrangement joins TRBV2 to TRBJ1-2; the D gene is possibly TRBD1 (6 bases). The CDR3 totals 14 residues. Germline lookup yields CDR1 SNHLY and CDR2 FYNNEI. Trimming cost V 1 base and J 8 bases, with 14 bases left between them. CDR3 in amino acids: CASSEGRTVPGYTF. CDR3 nucleotides: TGTGCCAGCAGTGAAGGGCGGACAGTTCCGGGCTACACCTTC.

This chain uses TRBV6-5 with TRBJ2-7, with D maybe TRBD1 (6 bases). The CDR3 extends over 14 amino acids. Germline CDR1 reads MNHEY; CDR2 reads SVGAGI. V gave up 2 bases and J gave up 2 bases, with 10 bases separating them. The CDR3 DNA sequence: TGTGCCAGCAGTTACACCGGGACAACCTACGAGCAGTACTTC. Protein sequence: CASSYTGTTYEQYF.

The gene calls are TRBV11-2 and TRBJ2-1; perhaps TRBD2 as D (5 bases). CDR3 size: 18 residues. Trimming removed 0 bases from V and 4 bases from J, with 19 bases in between. Looked up from germline, CDR1 is SGHAT and CDR2 is FQNNGV. The CDR3 here is CASSLEPPVVGVYNEQFF. The DNA of the CDR3 is TGTGCCAGCAGCTTAGAACCCCCAGTGGTGGGAGTTTACAATGAGCAGTTCTTC.

V gene TRBV27 combines with J gene TRBJ1-2; 9 nucleotides align to TRBD1. With V trimmed by 4 bases and J by 5 bases, 5 bases remained unmatched. CDR3 length equals 14 residues. From germline, CDR1 is MNHEY and CDR2 SMNVEV (reference sequence). The CDR3 DNA reads as TGTGCCAGCAGTTGGGGACAGGGCCTTTATGGCTACACCTTC. This gives the protein CASSWGQGLYGYTF.

The chain is built from TRBV11-2 and TRBJ1-2; tentatively, D is TRBD1 (5 bases). The V gene's germline CDR1 is SGHAT and CDR2 FQNNGV. The CDR3 runs to 15 residues. Trimming stripped 5 bases from V and 8 bases from J, with 21 bases between. The CDR3 sequence is CASSHIDSFLGGYTF. The CDR3 bases are TGTGCCAGCAGCCACATCGACAGTTTTTTGGGAGGCTACACCTTC.

This clone has only one observation. The chain links TRBV5-1 to TRBJ1-2; TRBD1 aligns across 7 bases. V lost 4 bases to trimming and J lost 6 bases; unmatched junction nucleotides: 9. The CDR3 spans 14 residues. Germline CDR1 is SGHRS and CDR2 is YFSETQ. In DNA, the CDR3 is TGCGCCAGCAGCCCGCTATCCACAGGGGATGGCTACACCTTC. Translating gives CASSPLSTGDGYTF.

The chain couples TRBV5-1 to TRBJ2-2; TRBD2 matches 13 bases. The CDR3 runs 15 residues. V lost 4 bases and J lost 5; bases outside the gene matches: 2. Germline V gene sequence: CDR1 SGHRS, CDR2 YFSETQ. In DNA form, the CDR3 reads TGCGCCAGCAGCGGGGGACTAGCGGGAACCGGGGAGCTGTTTTTT. It encodes CASSGGLAGTGELFF.